Here is one T cell receptor beta chain with its context. The entry originates in a study of regulatory T cells in long-lasting Graves disease. CDR3 regions were amplified by Arm-PCR using iRepertoire HTBI primers to build TCR beta libraries. TCRdb analysed the multiplex PCR reads with MiXCR anew, one entry per CDR3 protein. The sample contains over 350,000 distinct CDR3 sequences, approximately 16% of which appear only once. The V and J ends lost 2 bases and 5 bases respectively, with 11 bases between them. Germline values: CDR1 ENHRY, CDR2 SYGVKD. This CDR3 spans 14 amino acids. Time point of the sample: newly diagnosed GD, antithyroid drugs for less than 3 months. PBMCs were the source of the RNA used for TCR sequencing. This same sample was also taken into another study, of T cells in Graves' hyperthyroidism and ophthalmopathy.

The sequence was collected from a woman aged 40 to 50 with Graves disease. This material consisted of peripheral blood mononuclear cells (PBMCs), taken at new diagnosis, from a patient treated with antithyroid drugs. The V and J genes are TRBV10-3 and TRBJ2-3; D might be TRBD2 (6 bases). The CDR3: CAISERKEGDTQYF. CDR3 DNA: TGTGCCATCAGTGAGCGTAAGGAGGGAGATACGCAGTATTTT.